Listed below are T cell receptor beta chains from one sample, sequenced in a study of blood T cells in healthy people across ages. TCRdb used MiXCR to reprocess the 5' RACE reads, holding one entry per CDR3 protein. The sample holds fewer than 2,000,000 distinct CDR3 sequences, roughly two fifths seen once. Sequences were obtained from blood. The receptor set was obtained from a human donor in good health. CDR3s include the opening cysteine and the closing phenylalanine or tryptophan. D genes are given only for firm matches. Not all rows give a size; the values are once, few, many and, for expanded clones, a class.

V: TRBV2
D: TRBD1
J: TRBJ2-1
size: few
CDR3: CASSDRGRYNEQFF
DNA: TGTGCCAGCAGCGACAGGGGTCGCTACAATGAGCAGTTCTTC

V: TRBV9
D: TRBD2
J: TRBJ2-5
size: .
CDR3: CASSVNRGGETQYF
DNA: TGTGCCAGCAGCGTAAATCGCGGGGGAGAGACCCAGTACTTC

V: TRBV4-2
D: TRBD1
J: TRBJ1-4
size: .
CDR3: CASSQERRGRSNEKLFF
DNA: TGTGCCAGCAGCCAAGAGAGGAGGGGGCGGTCTAATGAAAAACTGTTTTTT

V: TRBV5-5
D: TRBD2
J: TRBJ2-3
size: .
CDR3: CASSSSGEAQYF
DNA: TGTGCCAGCAGCTCTAGCGGGGAGGCGCAGTATTTT

V: TRBV6-6
D: .
J: TRBJ2-2
size: .
CDR3: CASGLSGNTGELFF
DNA: TGTGCCAGCGGTCTGTCGGGTAACACCGGGGAGCTGTTTTTT

V: TRBV12-3/TRBV12-4
D: .
J: TRBJ1-5
size: .
CDR3: CASSLWGVHQPQHF
DNA: TGTGCCAGCAGTTTGTGGGGGGTCCATCAGCCCCAGCATTTT

V: TRBV4-3
D: .
J: TRBJ1-1
size: few
CDR3: CASSQEPHRVIEAFF
DNA: TGCGCCAGCAGCCAAGAACCCCACAGGGTTATTGAAGCTTTCTTT

V: TRBV4-2
D: .
J: TRBJ2-3
size: .
CDR3: CASSQEQGIEKLYF
DNA: TGTGCCAGCAGCCAAGAACAGGGCATAGAAAAACTGTATTTT

V: TRBV29-1
D: TRBD1
J: TRBJ1-2
size: few
CDR3: CSVKGDSGYTF
DNA: TGCAGCGTTAAGGGGGACAGTGGCTACACCTTC

V: TRBV4-3
D: .
J: TRBJ2-1
size: many
CDR3: CASSQGRGYEQFF
DNA: TGCGCCAGCAGCCAAGGGCGGGGTTATGAGCAGTTCTTC

V: TRBV29-1
D: .
J: TRBJ2-5
size: few
CDR3: CSGGQWQETQYF
DNA: TGCAGCGGTGGACAGTGGCAAGAGACCCAGTACTTC

V: TRBV18
D: .
J: TRBJ2-1
size: .
CDR3: CASSPPSFRHNEQFF
DNA: TGTGCCAGCTCACCACCGTCTTTCCGTCACAATGAGCAGTTCTTC

V: TRBV12-3/TRBV12-4
D: .
J: TRBJ1-2
size: .
CDR3: CASRDSPNYGYTF
DNA: TGTGCCAGCAGGGACAGTCCTAACTATGGCTACACCTTC

V: TRBV7-9
D: TRBD1
J: TRBJ2-7
size: few
CDR3: CASSHRQGVHEQYF
DNA: TGTGCCAGCAGCCATCGACAGGGGGTCCACGAGCAGTACTTC

V: TRBV29-1
D: TRBD1
J: TRBJ1-2
size: few
CDR3: CSVEGTGSLYGYTF
DNA: TGCAGCGTTGAAGGGACAGGGTCTCTCTATGGCTACACCTTC

V: TRBV12-3/TRBV12-4
D: .
J: TRBJ2-7
size: many
CDR3: CASSLDSLYEQYF
DNA: TGTGCCAGCAGTTTAGACTCCCTCTACGAGCAGTACTTC

V: TRBV20-1
D: .
J: TRBJ1-2
size: .
CDR3: CSARAVFTTANYGYTF
DNA: TGCAGTGCTAGGGCGGTATTCACCACAGCTAACTATGGCTACACCTTC

V: TRBV7-2
D: .
J: TRBJ1-1
size: .
CDR3: CASSFNGIYTEAFF
DNA: TGTGCCAGCAGCTTTAATGGGATTTACACTGAAGCTTTCTTT

V: TRBV6-6
D: .
J: TRBJ2-7
size: .
CDR3: CASTGGPYEQYF
DNA: TGTGCCAGTACAGGAGGGCCCTACGAGCAGTACTTC

V: TRBV5-1
D: .
J: TRBJ1-1
size: .
CDR3: CASSDPGAGDTEAFF
DNA: TGCGCCAGCAGCGATCCAGGGGCTGGCGACACTGAAGCTTTCTTT

V: TRBV6-5
D: TRBD2
J: TRBJ2-1
size: few
CDR3: CASSYRGVSGVSYNEQFF
DNA: TGTGCCAGCAGTTATAGGGGGGTTAGCGGGGTGTCCTACAATGAGCAGTTCTTC

V: TRBV20-1
D: .
J: TRBJ1-5
size: .
CDR3: CSARVGRGSNQPQHF
DNA: TGCAGTGCTAGAGTAGGAAGAGGTAGCAATCAGCCCCAGCATTTT

V: TRBV11-2
D: .
J: TRBJ2-7
size: .
CDR3: CASSLGPAIYEQYF
DNA: TGTGCCAGCAGCCTAGGGCCAGCTATCTACGAGCAGTACTTC

V: TRBV20-1
D: .
J: TRBJ2-7
size: few
CDR3: CSARDSGALYEQYF
DNA: TGCAGTGCTAGAGATTCGGGAGCACTCTACGAGCAGTACTTC

V: TRBV29-1
D: .
J: TRBJ2-3
size: .
CDR3: CSVLRADTQYF
DNA: TGCAGCGTTTTGCGGGCAGATACGCAGTATTTT

V: TRBV9
D: .
J: TRBJ2-3
size: few
CDR3: CASSAFGARPSTDTQYF
DNA: TGTGCCAGCAGCGCCTTCGGGGCAAGACCTAGCACAGATACGCAGTATTTT

V: TRBV12-3/TRBV12-4
D: TRBD1
J: TRBJ1-2
size: .
CDR3: CASSLGDRGYYSYTF
DNA: TGTGCCAGCAGTTTAGGGGACAGGGGTTACTATAGCTACACCTTC

V: TRBV11-2
D: TRBD1
J: TRBJ2-7
size: .
CDR3: CASSTRDRVWYEQYF
DNA: TGTGCCAGCAGCACCAGGGACAGGGTTTGGTACGAGCAGTACTTC

V: TRBV7-9
D: TRBD1
J: TRBJ2-3
size: few
CDR3: CTSSLRVGQGTDTQYF
DNA: TGTACCAGCAGCTTGCGTGTGGGACAGGGCACAGATACGCAGTATTTT

V: TRBV20-1
D: .
J: TRBJ1-6
size: .
CDR3: CSAREDSPLHF
DNA: TGCAGTGCTAGGGAGGACTCACCCCTCCACTTT

V: TRBV10-3
D: .
J: TRBJ2-5
size: .
CDR3: CATSEIAETQYF
DNA: TGTGCCACCAGTGAGATCGCGGAGACCCAGTACTTC

V: TRBV6-5
D: TRBD2
J: TRBJ2-3
size: .
CDR3: CASSPLAWADTQYF
DNA: TGTGCCAGCAGTCCACTAGCGTGGGCAGATACGCAGTATTTT

V: TRBV28
D: .
J: TRBJ2-3
size: .
CDR3: CASSLLQGMRADAQYF
DNA: TGTGCCAGCAGTCTTCTCCAGGGGATGAGGGCAGATGCGCAGTATTTT

V: TRBV29-1
D: .
J: TRBJ2-5
size: .
CDR3: CNVSRGTYQETQYF
DNA: TGCAACGTAAGCAGGGGCACCTACCAAGAGACCCAGTACTTC

V: TRBV27
D: .
J: TRBJ2-2
size: once
CDR3: CASSPLQRVGPGELFF
DNA: TGTGCCAGCAGTCCCCTACAGAGGGTTGGGCCCGGGGAGCTGTTTTTT

V: TRBV4-1
D: .
J: TRBJ1-2
size: .
CDR3: CASSQPGVNYGYTF
DNA: TGCGCCAGCAGCCAACCAGGGGTGAACTATGGCTACACCTTC

V: TRBV3-1
D: .
J: TRBJ2-7
size: .
CDR3: CASSQVGTRYEQYF
DNA: TGTGCCAGCAGCCAAGTGGGGACTCGGTACGAGCAGTACTTC